A single sample gave rise to the 20 T cell receptor beta chains below, sequenced in a study of T cell responses to AZD1222 COVID-19 vaccine (dated by TCRdb to the early 2020s). Library preparation used the immunoSEQ multiplex PCR assay. TCRdb carries this immuneACCESS record with in-frame sequences only. Its versions omit some clonotypes, under half of them owing to an unresolved V gene in the studies checked, with the rest unexplained. This sample lists 100,000 to 150,000 clones; 80% to 90% were detected once. Of the sample, roughly 4.2% falls within the top ten clones. The time point label on this specimen signifies: baseline before first vaccination. The starting material was peripheral blood, obtained on day 0 of AZD1222 vaccination. Every receptor here comes from an adult in good health.

The chain joins TRBV5-4 to TRBJ1-3, with D perhaps TRBD1 (6 bases). Trimming left V 4 bases short and J 4 bases short, with 9 bases between. The CDR3 spans 13 residues. Germline V gives CDR1 SGHNT, CDR2 YYREEE (reference sequence). CDR3 sequence (DNA): TGTGCCAGCAGCCTAAGGGGGGGAAACACCATATATTTT. Amino acid sequence: CASSLRGGNTIYF.

CDR3 DNA: TGTGCCAGCAGCGTAGGAGTAGCGGGAGGTTTTGTTAGCCGAGCCTACGAGCAGTACTTC. Residues: CASSVGVAGGFVSRAYEQYF. The rearrangement links TRBV9 to TRBJ2-7, with 10 bases fitting TRBD2. Germline V CDR1 and CDR2: SGDLS, YYNGEE. J was trimmed by 2 bases and V by 0 bases; bases with no gene match: 17. The CDR3 sequence is 20 residues long.

This clone was seen a single time. The CDR3, as DNA: TGTGCCAGCAGCTTGGACAGTAATGAAAAACTGTTTTTT. Its protein is CASSLDSNEKLFF. The chain uses TRBV5-6 and TRBJ1-4; D gene unclear. CDR1 is SGHDT and CDR2 is YYEEEE in the germline V gene. The V end lost 0 bases, the J end lost 4 bases, and 4 bases lay between the germline ends. CDR3 length: 13 amino acids.

This chain links TRBV7-9 with TRBJ2-2; possibly TRBD1 or TRBD2 for D (5 bases each). Per the germline V gene, CDR1 is SEHNR and CDR2 is FQNEAQ (reference sequence). This CDR3 spans 16 amino acids. V lost 1 base and J 1 base, leaving 10 bases between the germline ends. Written as DNA, the CDR3 is TGTGCCAGCAGCTTAGGGGGGAAAGGGAACACCGGGGAGCTGTTTTTT. As protein: CASSLGGKGNTGELFF.

In its sample, this clone was seen once. CDR3 residues: CAISADKGNTIYF. The CDR3 coding sequence is TGTGCCATCAGTGCGGATAAAGGAAACACCATATATTTT. The chain is built from TRBV10-3 and TRBJ1-3; D remains ambiguous. The CDR3 loop spans 13 amino acids. Germline-derived CDR1 and CDR2 are ENHRY and SYGVKD. V was trimmed by 4 bases and J by 4 bases, leaving 8 bases between them.

V usage is TRBV28 and J usage is TRBJ1-1; D is uncertain. Per germline, CDR1 MDHEN and CDR2 SYDVKM. Trimming shortened V by 8 bases and J by 6 bases, and 13 bases separated the two germline ends. The CDR3 extends over 12 amino acids. In DNA form, the CDR3 reads TGTGCCAGCGTCTCGGCAGGAGCTGAAGCTTTCTTT. Protein product: CASVSAGAEAFF.

The chain employs TRBV27 and TRBJ1-2, with D possibly matching TRBD1 (5 bases). CDR3 size: 15 residues. The V end lost 5 bases, the J end lost 1 base, and 14 bases lay between the germline ends. CDR1 is MNHEY and CDR2 is SMNVEV in the germline V gene (reference sequence). The CDR3 region is CASSVQGFDNYGYTF. The CDR3 DNA is TGTGCCAGCAGTGTTCAGGGTTTCGATAACTATGGCTACACCTTC.

This clone appeared once. The chain links TRBV6-5 to TRBJ1-5; TRBD1 is a possible D gene (5 bases). In germline, CDR1 is MNHEY, CDR2 SVGAGI. The CDR3 loop spans 11 amino acids. Trimming stripped 11 bases from V and 6 bases from J, with 11 bases between. The CDR3 here is CAAGGGQPQHF. For the CDR3, the DNA is TGTGCCGCGGGGGGGGGTCAGCCCCAGCATTTT.

The rearrangement joins TRBV19 to TRBJ1-3, with D unclear. From germline, CDR1 is LNHDA and CDR2 SQIVND (reference sequence). V was trimmed by 4 bases and J by 4 bases, leaving 8 bases between them. The CDR3 spans 13 residues. CDR3 sequence (DNA): TGTGCCAGTAGTACCATCACAGGAAACACCATATATTTT. Its protein product is CASSTITGNTIYF.

The chain has TRBV2 and TRBJ1-3; D may be TRBD1 (6 bases). The CDR3 totals 15 residues. Germline CDR1 and CDR2: SNHLY and FYNNEI. With 5 bases removed from V and 1 base from J, the gap between germline ends came to 12 bases. CDR3 nucleotide sequence: TGTGCCAGCAGTTACAGGGAAGGGTCTGGAAACACCATATATTTT. As protein: CASSYREGSGNTIYF.

J is TRBJ1-2 and V is TRBV6-5; weak D call: TRBD1 (6 bases). CDR1 and CDR2 (germline): MNHEY, SVGAGI. V was pared by 6 bases and J by 3 bases, with 11 bases between. There are 13 residues in the CDR3. Here the CDR3 reads CASRSTGYYGYTF. As DNA, the CDR3 is TGTGCCAGCAGATCTACAGGGTACTATGGCTACACCTTC.

V is TRBV18 and J is TRBJ1-1; perhaps TRBD1 as D (5 bases). Germline V lookup: CDR1 KGHSH, CDR2 LQKENI. The CDR3 runs 14 residues. The V end lost 2 bases, the J end lost 1 base, and 8 bases lay between the germline ends. CDR3 protein: CASSPFRENTEAFF. For the CDR3, the DNA is TGTGCCAGCTCACCATTCAGGGAGAACACTGAAGCTTTCTTT.

This chain connects TRBV2 to TRBJ2-1; D is possibly TRBD2 (6 bases). CDR3 size: 16 residues. V lost 0 bases and J 7 bases, leaving 16 bases between the germline ends. Germline V gene lookup returns CDR1 SNHLY and CDR2 FYNNEI. The CDR3 DNA reads as TGTGCCAGCAGTGAAGCGCGGGGCAACCCGGGGAATGAGCAGTTCTTC. Translation: CASSEARGNPGNEQFF.

The V and J genes are TRBV4-1 and TRBJ1-2; tentative D call: TRBD1 (5 bases). Germline V gene lookup returns CDR1 MGHRA and CDR2 YSYEKL. This CDR3 is 15 amino acids long. V gave up 5 bases and J gave up 6 bases, with 19 bases separating them. The CDR3 DNA reads as TGCGCCAGCAGCTTCAGACCGGGCTGGGGCAATGGCTACACCTTC. It is translated as CASSFRPGWGNGYTF.

The chain couples TRBV18 to TRBJ2-7, with D hard to call. Looked up from germline, CDR1 is KGHSH and CDR2 is LQKENI. The CDR3 sequence is 11 residues long. The V and J ends lost 4 bases and 7 bases respectively, with 8 bases between them. The DNA for the CDR3 is TGTGCCAGCTCACTAGAGGAAGAGCAGTACTTC. Protein: CASSLEEEQYF.

This clone has more than one count but fewer than ten. This sequence joins TRBV27 and TRBJ1-2; D call uncertain. CDR1 and CDR2 (germline): MNHEY, SMNVEV (reference sequence). There are 13 residues in the CDR3. V was shortened by 4 bases and J by 5 bases, with 11 bases between the two germline ends. CDR3: CASSSVRDYGYTF. The CDR3 bases are TGTGCCAGCAGTTCGGTTCGGGATTATGGCTACACCTTC.

The rearrangement joins TRBV5-1 to TRBJ1-2; D might be TRBD1 (5 bases). In germline, CDR1 is SGHRS, CDR2 YFSETQ. The CDR3 is 12 amino acids. Trimming pared 5 bases from V and 2 bases from J, leaving 7 bases between. The CDR3 region is CASRGGNYGYTF. CDR3 nucleotide sequence: TGCGCCAGCAGGGGGGGAAACTATGGCTACACCTTC.

This clone was seen just once. The chain joins TRBV10-3 to TRBJ1-5; D might be TRBD1 (5 bases). The ends were cut back, 2 bases at V and 5 bases at J, with 13 bases in the middle. There are 15 residues in the CDR3. Germline V gene lookup returns CDR1 ENHRY and CDR2 SYGVKD. The CDR3 sequence is CAISEDSSSYQPQHF. The CDR3 DNA reads TGTGCCATCAGTGAGGACAGTTCTAGTTATCAGCCCCAGCATTTT.

J is TRBJ1-4 and V is TRBV30; no clear D gene. With 0 bases removed from V and 4 bases from J, the gap between germline ends came to 6 bases. The CDR3 runs 13 residues. Germline assignment: CDR1 GTSNPN and CDR2 SVGIG (reference sequence). In DNA, the CDR3 is TGTGCCTGGAGTGTACAGAGTAATGAAAAACTGTTTTTT. Translated, it gives CAWSVQSNEKLFF.

This chain links TRBV28 with TRBJ1-2; TRBD1 agrees at 9 bases. The trim removed 6 bases at V and 5 bases at J, leaving 10 bases unmatched. The CDR3 spans 15 residues. Germline assignment: CDR1 MDHEN and CDR2 SYDVKM. In DNA form, the CDR3 reads TGTGCCAGCAGCTCCGGGACAGGGAGGTTGTATGGCTACACCTTC. This sequence encodes CASSSGTGRLYGYTF.